The rows below give T cell receptor beta chains drawn from one sample of a study of T-cell memory formation after mild COVID-19. TCRdb recomputed calls from the 5' RACE reads with MiXCR, one row per CDR3 protein. The sample has around 130,000 distinct CDR3 sequences, more than 15% seen once. The specimen sequenced was PBMCs or a T cell subset sorted from them (not recorded which). These TCRs come from a man aged 18 to 29 who had mild COVID-19 (a few samples of this study predate the infection). Cell type and time point are not known. CDR3s include the opening cysteine and the closing phenylalanine or tryptophan. D genes are given only for firm matches. Where a row states a size, it is once, few, many or the class of an expanded clone; other rows omit it.

CDR3aa,CDR3nt,j_gene,abundance,d_gene,v_gene
CASSLGTGYNSPLHF,TGTGCCAGCAGCTTGGGGACAGGTTATAATTCACCCCTCCACTTT,TRBJ1-6,few,TRBD1,TRBV7-2
CASSVTGRGVGNEQFF,TGTGCCAGCAGCGTCACCGGACGGGGGGTGGGGAATGAGCAGTTCTTC,TRBJ2-1,-,TRBD2,TRBV9
CASSLTGGGGELFF,TGTGCCAGCAGCCTGACAGGCGGCGGCGGGGAGCTGTTTTTT,TRBJ2-2,few,-,TRBV5-4
CASKTGGAETQYF,TGCGCCAGCAAAACAGGGGGGGCAGAGACCCAGTACTTC,TRBJ2-5,few,-,TRBV5-1
CASSYSIGGDGNQPQHF,TGTGCCAGCAGTTACTCGATAGGAGGGGATGGCAATCAGCCCCAGCATTTT,TRBJ1-5,many,-,TRBV6-2/TRBV6-3
CASSLASPDTQYF,TGCGCCAGCAGCTTGGCAAGTCCAGATACGCAGTATTTT,TRBJ2-3,-,-,TRBV5-1
CASSSAAYVTGAFF,TGTGCCAGCAGCTCAGCGGCTTACGTCACAGGAGCTTTCTTT,TRBJ1-1,few,-,TRBV7-9
CASSPRGKGEKLFF,TGTGCCAGCAGTCCACGGGGGAAAGGCGAAAAACTGTTTTTT,TRBJ1-4,-,-,TRBV6-5
CASSLPTGRGYYGYTF,TGTGCCAGCAGTTTACCAACCGGCAGGGGTTACTATGGCTACACCTTC,TRBJ1-2,-,-,TRBV12-3/TRBV12-4
CASSLGAWGAFF,TGTGCCAGCAGCTTGGGGGCTTGGGGAGCTTTCTTT,TRBJ1-1,-,-,TRBV7-2
CASSPRGEYNEQFF,TGTGCCAGCAGTCCTCGGGGCGAATACAATGAGCAGTTCTTC,TRBJ2-1,-,-,TRBV25-1
CASSAGLARGTDTQYF,TGTGCCAGCAGCGCCGGACTAGCGAGGGGCACAGATACGCAGTATTTT,TRBJ2-3,few,TRBD2,TRBV9
CASSLGSRGRVKDTQYF,TGCGCCAGCAGCTTGGGTAGCAGGGGGCGCGTGAAAGATACGCAGTATTTT,TRBJ2-3,many,TRBD1,TRBV5-1
CSAALRASGEQYF,TGCAGTGCAGCCCTTAGGGCTTCAGGCGAGCAGTACTTC,TRBJ2-7,-,-,TRBV20-1
CASSSPNRGNTEAFF,TGTGCCAGCAGTTCGCCGAACAGGGGGAACACTGAAGCTTTCTTT,TRBJ1-1,-,TRBD1,TRBV6-6
CASVRGGGETQYF,TGTGCCAGCGTCCGGGGAGGGGGAGAGACCCAGTACTTC,TRBJ2-5,-,-,TRBV7-9